The rows below give T cell receptor beta chains drawn from one sample of a study of blood T cells in healthy people across ages. Via MiXCR, TCRdb re-called the 5' RACE reads, giving one row per CDR3 protein. This table has roughly 500,000 distinct CDR3 sequences, approximately 25% appearing once. These data are also associated with another study on T cells of mothers and their children.

The sequencing input was blood. These receptors were collected from a boy aged 5 to 17 in good health. CDR3s include the opening cysteine and the closing phenylalanine or tryptophan. D genes are given only for firm matches. For some rows the clone size is stated as once, few or many, or as a class when expanded; others skip it.

size	D	V	J	DNA	CDR3
-	TRBD2	TRBV9	TRBJ2-1	TGTGCCAGCAGCGTAGATCCTAGCGGGAGCAATGAGCAGTTCTTC	CASSVDPSGSNEQFF
once	-	TRBV27	TRBJ1-2	TGTGCCAGCAGTTTGACCGGGACTCTCTATGGCTACACCTTC	CASSLTGTLYGYTF
few	-	TRBV20-1	TRBJ2-7	TGCAGTGCTCAACCCCCCAGAGGGGAACGCGAGCAGTACTTC	CSAQPPRGEREQYF
many	TRBD2	TRBV6-2/TRBV6-3	TRBJ2-3	TGTGCCAGCAGTAGCGGGGGGGCCACAGATACGCAGTATTTT	CASSSGGATDTQYF
many	-	TRBV6-5	TRBJ2-7	TGTGCCAGCAGCACGGGTTCCAGGAACGAGCAGTACTTC	CASSTGSRNEQYF
few	TRBD2	TRBV28	TRBJ2-3	TGTGCCAGCAGCCCAAGCGGGAGCCTAGCCGCAGATACGCAGTATTTT	CASSPSGSLAADTQYF
-	-	TRBV28	TRBJ2-2	TGTGCCAGCACTAAGGGGGAGGAGCTGTTTTTT	CASTKGEELFF
-	-	TRBV13	TRBJ2-1	TGTGCCAGCAGCTTAGCTCGGGAGTCCTACAATGAGCAGTTCTTC	CASSLARESYNEQFF
-	-	TRBV6-2/TRBV6-3	TRBJ2-7	TGTGCCAGCAGTCACCGCGACAGGGAGGGCTCCTTCGAGCAGTACTTC	CASSHRDREGSFEQYF
few	-	TRBV7-2	TRBJ1-6	TGTGCCAGCAGCTTGAGCCAAACGGGACAAAGGAGTTCACCCCTCCACTTT	CASSLSQTGQRSSPLHF
few	TRBD2	TRBV9	TRBJ2-5	TGTGCCAGCAGCGAAACTAGCGGGGGGGGAGAGACCCAGTACTTC	CASSETSGGGETQYF
few	-	TRBV2	TRBJ1-5	TGTGCCAGCAGTGAACTAGGGCAGAGCAATCAGCCCCAGCATTTT	CASSELGQSNQPQHF
few	-	TRBV5-1	TRBJ1-3	TGCGCCAGCAGCTTGGGAGGTCGGGGTGCGGGAGACACCATATATTTT	CASSLGGRGAGDTIYF
few	-	TRBV29-1	TRBJ1-1	TGCAGCGTTGATGAGAACACTGAAGCTTTCTTT	CSVDENTEAFF
few	TRBD2	TRBV20-1	TRBJ2-7	TGCAGTGCTGCTAGGGATCTGGGTGCCGGGGGGGATAACGAGCAGTACTTC	CSAARDLGAGGDNEQYF
few	TRBD1	TRBV12-3/TRBV12-4	TRBJ2-2	TGTGCCAGCAGTCCCACCGGACAGGGAGTCAGGGAGCTGTTTTTT	CASSPTGQGVRELFF
few	TRBD1	TRBV5-6	TRBJ2-5	TGTGCCAGCAGCTTGGCGGGGACAGGGTACGAGACCCAGTACTTC	CASSLAGTGYETQYF
-	TRBD2	TRBV7-3	TRBJ2-5	TGTGCCAGCAGCCCCAACGGGAGGGAGCAAGAGACCCAGTACTTC	CASSPNGREQETQYF
few	-	TRBV4-3	TRBJ1-1	TGCGCCAGCAGCCGACAGGCGAACACTGAAGCTTTCTTT	CASSRQANTEAFF
few	-	TRBV6-5	TRBJ1-2	TGTGCCAGCAGTTACTCGGGGGTCGGCGGCTACACCTTC	CASSYSGVGGYTF
-	-	TRBV9	TRBJ2-7	TGTGCCAGCAGCCCCGGGACTCAGTACGAGCAGTACTTC	CASSPGTQYEQYF
-	-	TRBV7-2	TRBJ1-1	TGTGCCAGCAGGTCCACAGAGAACACTGAAGCTTTCTTT	CASRSTENTEAFF
few	TRBD1	TRBV11-2	TRBJ2-4	TGTGCCAGCAGCCCAAACAGGGGCCCCAAAAACATTCAGTACTTC	CASSPNRGPKNIQYF
-	TRBD2	TRBV19	TRBJ2-4	TGTGCCAGTAGTACGACTCTAACCGGGACTAGCTTAAACATTCAGTACTTC	CASSTTLTGTSLNIQYF
-	-	TRBV28	TRBJ2-7	TGTGCCAGCACCCCGGGGCTTAACACCTACGAGCAGTACTTC	CASTPGLNTYEQYF
many	TRBD2	TRBV5-1	TRBJ2-1	TGCGCCAGCAGCCTAGCGGGACAATCCTACAATGAGCAGTTCTTC	CASSLAGQSYNEQFF
-	-	TRBV28	TRBJ2-3	TGTGTCAGCAGCCAAGTTACAGGAACCACAGATACGCAGTATTTT	CVSSQVTGTTDTQYF
-	-	TRBV28	TRBJ2-5	TGTGCCAGCAGAATCGCCGTCTCGGCGGGGGCAGAGACCCAGTACTTC	CASRIAVSAGAETQYF
-	-	TRBV7-9	TRBJ2-4	TGTGCCAGCAGCTTACTCGGTGCCGCCAAAAACATTCAGTACTTC	CASSLLGAAKNIQYF
-	TRBD2	TRBV5-4	TRBJ2-3	TGTGCCAGCAGCACGGGACTAGCGGGCACAGATACGCAGTATTTT	CASSTGLAGTDTQYF
-	-	TRBV10-3	TRBJ2-3	TGTGCCATCAGTGGTTGGGACAAGGAATCCACAGATACGCAGTATTTT	CAISGWDKESTDTQYF
-	TRBD1	TRBV9	TRBJ2-5	TGTGCCAGCAGCGTAGACAGGGGATGGGGAGAGACCCAGTACTTC	CASSVDRGWGETQYF
few	TRBD1	TRBV19	TRBJ2-7	TGTGCCAGTGCCTCGGGGACAGGGTGGGCCTACGAGCAGTACTTC	CASASGTGWAYEQYF
-	-	TRBV6-5	TRBJ2-7	TGTGCCAGCAGTCGCCTCTACGAGCAGTACTTC	CASSRLYEQYF
few	-	TRBV7-9	TRBJ2-7	TGTGCCAGCAGCTTATTGCGAGGGGGAGAGCAGTACTTC	CASSLLRGGEQYF
once	-	TRBV4-3	TRBJ1-5	TGCGCCAGCAGCCAAGAACCGAACTATAGCAATCAGCCCCAGCATTTT	CASSQEPNYSNQPQHF
many	-	TRBV20-1	TRBJ2-5	TGCAGCGCGAGCGGGCCACAAGAGACCCAGTACTTC	CSASGPQETQYF
few	TRBD2	TRBV12-3/TRBV12-4	TRBJ2-3	TGTGCCAGCAGCCCTACCAAAGGGACTACAAACACAGATACGCAGTATTTT	CASSPTKGTTNTDTQYF
once	TRBD1	TRBV5-1	TRBJ2-1	TGCGCCAGCAGGTCGACAGGGCTCGGCAATGAGCAGTTCTTC	CASRSTGLGNEQFF
-	-	TRBV27	TRBJ1-5	TGTGCCAGCAGTTTCGCCGGTATCAATCAGCCCCAGCATTTT	CASSFAGINQPQHF
-	-	TRBV7-2	TRBJ2-7	TGTGCCAGCAGCTTTTATCTAGACTACGAGCAGTACTTC	CASSFYLDYEQYF
few	TRBD1	TRBV27	TRBJ2-3	TGTGCCAGCTTGGTTGAGGGGGCAGGCAATCAGCCCCAGTATTTT	CASLVEGAGNQPQYF
-	-	TRBV29-1	TRBJ2-7	TGCGCCGCCACCTTAGGAGACAAGGGGACCTACGAGCAGTACTTC	CAATLGDKGTYEQYF
-	TRBD2	TRBV3-1	TRBJ2-2	TGTGCCAGCAGCCCAGGACTAGCGGGAGGGCCGTTCCAAACCGGGGAGCTGTTTTTT	CASSPGLAGGPFQTGELFF
-	-	TRBV2	TRBJ2-4	TGTGCCAGCAGATCTAATGAGGAGCGGGACAGCAAAAACATTCAGTACTTC	CASRSNEERDSKNIQYF
few	TRBD1	TRBV11-2	TRBJ2-4	TGTGCCAGCAGCCGGGACGATTGGCAGGGGGTTCGGTACTTC	CASSRDDWQGVRYF
-	TRBD2	TRBV20-1	TRBJ2-1	TGCAGTGCTAGAGATTCGGGCCTAGCGGCCCTTAATGAGCAGTTCTTC	CSARDSGLAALNEQFF
few	-	TRBV4-3	TRBJ2-3	TGCGCCAGCAGCCAAGTTGGGGTCTTTGATACGCAGTATTTT	CASSQVGVFDTQYF
few	-	TRBV5-5	TRBJ2-1	TGTGCCAGCAGCTGGGGGACCTACAATGAGCAGTTCTTC	CASSWGTYNEQFF
-	TRBD1	TRBV7-8	TRBJ2-7	TGTGCCAGCAGCTTAGTTGCCGGGACAGGCTACGAGCAGTACTTC	CASSLVAGTGYEQYF
-	TRBD2	TRBV4-2	TRBJ2-3	TGTGCCAGCAGCCAAGGGACGACTAGCGCCACAGATACGCAGTATTTT	CASSQGTTSATDTQYF
-	-	TRBV5-1	TRBJ2-1	TGCGCCAGCAGCTTGGGTGTACCTGGCTCCTACAATGAGCAGTTCTTC	CASSLGVPGSYNEQFF
few	-	TRBV20-1	TRBJ1-2	TGCAGTGCTAGTCGGGGGGGCTCTACCGGGGCTTCCACTAACTATGGCTACACCTTC	CSASRGGSTGASTNYGYTF
few	TRBD2	TRBV6-5	TRBJ2-1	TGTGCCAGCAGTAACCCTCGAGCGGGAGTGGGGGACAATGAGCAGTTCTTC	CASSNPRAGVGDNEQFF